These 25 T cell receptor beta chains came from one sample sequenced in a study of OX40 agonist ivuxolimab in advanced cancers. Assay used: immunoSEQ multiplex PCR; TCRdb lists only in-frame clones, some missing. The sample yields about 50,000 clones, roughly 90% seen once. Sequencing used CD4+ or CD8+ T cells sorted from blood, obtained in a trial of the OX40 agonist ivuxolimab. These TCRs come from an adult with an advanced solid tumor such as melanoma, head and neck, liver or kidney cancer.

The CDR3, as DNA: TGTGCCTGGGGGCCGGGACAGCGAAACACCATATATTTT. Amino acids: CAWGPGQRNTIYF. The chain employs TRBV30 and TRBJ1-3; 7 nucleotides agree with TRBD1. V lost 5 bases to trimming and J lost 5 bases; unmatched junction nucleotides: 6. The CDR3 covers 13 residues. CDR1 is GTSNPN and CDR2 is SVGIG in the germline V gene (reference sequence).

This clone has just one count. In DNA form, the CDR3 reads TGTGCCAGCAGCGGGAGGGGGTCGAGCACAGATACGCAGTATTTT. It translates to CASSGRGSSTDTQYF. This chain connects TRBV9 to TRBJ2-3; D could derive from TRBD1 or TRBD2 (6 bases each). The CDR3 consists of 15 residues. CDR1 and CDR2 from the germline V gene are SGDLS and YYNGEE. Deletions cut 3 bases from V and 0 bases from J, with 11 bases between. The complete variable domain, with remaining parts taken from reference TRBV9 and TRBJ2-3, reads DSGVTQTPKHLITATGQRVTLRCSPRSGDLSVYWYQQSLDQGLQFLIQYYNGEERAKGNILERFSAQQFPDLHSELNLSSLELGDSALYFCASSGRGSSTDTQYFGPGTRLTVL.

The gene calls are TRBV10-1 and TRBJ1-1, with D uncertain. Germline V CDR1 and CDR2: WNHNN, SYGVQD (reference sequence). The ends were cut back, 6 bases at V and 4 bases at J, with 12 bases in the middle. The CDR3 loop spans 13 amino acids. The CDR3 region is CASSPTLGTEAFF. The CDR3 nucleotides are TGCGCCAGCAGCCCAACCTTGGGCACTGAAGCTTTCTTT.

This chain's CDR3 is CAWSVGGGYGYTF. The CDR3, as DNA: TGTGCCTGGAGTGTCGGAGGGGGGTATGGCTACACCTTC. V and J are TRBV30 and TRBJ1-2, with D perhaps matching TRBD1 (6 bases). The CDR3 runs to 13 residues. Trimming stripped 0 bases from V and 5 bases from J, with 10 bases between. CDR1 is GTSNPN, CDR2 SVGIG, per germline (reference sequence).

CDR3 nucleotides: TGTGCCAGCAGCCCAGGACACGGCGAGCAGTACGTC. This gives the protein CASSPGHGEQYV. The V call is TRBV7-2, the J call TRBJ2-7, with D possibly TRBD1 on 5 matching bases. Trimming shortened V by 5 bases and J by 6 bases, and 11 bases separated the two germline ends. Germline CDR1 reads SGHTA; CDR2 reads FQGNSA. CDR3 length equals 12 residues.

V is TRBV7-9 and J is TRBJ2-5; the D gene is possibly TRBD2 (5 bases). The CDR3 contains 16 residues. The V gene lost 4 bases and the J gene lost 4 bases, with 19 bases spanning the gap. CDR1 is SEHNR, CDR2 FQNEAQ, per germline (reference sequence). The CDR3 sequence is CASSSLSGITSETQYF. CDR3 nucleotide sequence: TGTGCCAGCAGCTCCCTCTCCGGGATTACTTCAGAGACCCAGTACTTC.

This clone appeared a single time. V is TRBV5-1 and J is TRBJ2-6; D is possibly TRBD1 (6 bases). The CDR3 runs 19 residues. V lost 0 bases to trimming and J lost 0 bases, with 16 bases between them. CDR1 is SGHRS, CDR2 YFSETQ, per germline. The CDR3 bases are TGCGCCAGCAGCTTGGCCCTGGGGGCCGATTACTCTGGGGCCAACGTCCTGACTTTC. Its translation: CASSLALGADYSGANVLTF.

The genes are TRBV5-5 and TRBJ1-1; D is ambiguous. Germline V lookup: CDR1 SGHKS, CDR2 YYEKEE (reference sequence). Trimming pared 4 bases from V and 1 base from J, leaving 11 bases between. This CDR3 comprises 14 residues. The CDR3 DNA is TGTGCCAGCAGCCCCCCATGGGGGAACACTGAAGCTTTCTTT. Encoded protein: CASSPPWGNTEAFF.

The rearrangement uses TRBV7-9 and TRBJ1-1; a possible D gene is TRBD1 (5 bases). The CDR3 length is 15 residues. V was shortened by 5 bases and J by 1 base, with 14 bases between the two germline ends. CDR1 is SEHNR and CDR2 is FQNEAQ in the germline V gene (reference sequence). As DNA, the CDR3 is TGTGCCAGCAGCCTAGGGGCAGGGCCGAACACTGAAGCTTTCTTT. This encodes CASSLGAGPNTEAFF.

The chain is built from TRBV10-3 and TRBJ1-3, with D perhaps TRBD1 (6 bases). Germline-derived CDR1 and CDR2 are ENHRY and SYGVKD. V gave up 3 bases and J gave up 4 bases, with 13 bases separating them. The CDR3 has 15 residues. CDR3 nucleotides: TGTGCCATCAGTGATAACAGGGTACGGGGAAACACCATATATTTT. It codes for CAISDNRVRGNTIYF.

The V gene is TRBV5-1, the J gene TRBJ1-2, with TRBD1 identical over 7 bases. CDR1 is SGHRS, CDR2 YFSETQ, per germline. This CDR3 has 14 amino acids. V shed 3 bases and J 8 bases; nucleotides not matched to a gene: 10. The CDR3 nucleotides read TGCGCCAGCAGCTCGGACGACAGGGTTTGGGGCTACACCTTC. It encodes CASSSDDRVWGYTF.

The chain employs TRBV4-1 and TRBJ1-1; D unresolved. The germline V gene encodes CDR1 MGHRA and CDR2 YSYEKL. The V gene lost 7 bases and the J gene lost 4 bases, with 13 bases spanning the gap. The CDR3 is 13 amino acids. The CDR3 reads CASTHLGSTEAFF. The CDR3 DNA sequence: TGCGCCAGCACCCACCTTGGGTCCACTGAAGCTTTCTTT.

The rearrangement links TRBV27 to TRBJ2-1, with TRBD2 matching 11 bases. With V trimmed by 6 bases and J by 7 bases, 5 bases remained unmatched. This CDR3 has 14 residues. Germline V CDR1 and CDR2: MNHEY, SMNVEV (reference sequence). The CDR3 is CASRIAGGLNEQFF. The CDR3 coding sequence is TGTGCCAGCAGAATAGCGGGAGGGCTGAATGAGCAGTTCTTC.

This clone has a handful of counts. The chain employs TRBV28 and TRBJ2-7; D possibly corresponds to TRBD1 (6 bases). The V gene lost 2 bases and the J gene lost 5 bases, with 16 bases spanning the gap. The CDR3 has 15 residues. Looked up from germline, CDR1 is MDHEN and CDR2 is SYDVKM. The CDR3 here is CASSLTRGWSHEQYF. The CDR3 DNA is TGTGCCAGCAGTTTAACCAGGGGCTGGAGCCACGAGCAGTACTTC.

By frequency in the sample, this clone is medium-sized. CDR3 DNA: TGTGCCAGCAGTTACCTAGCGGGACGGGGGGATACGCAGTATTTT. Amino acid sequence: CASSYLAGRGDTQYF. The rearrangement links TRBV6-5 to TRBJ2-3; 9 nucleotides line up with TRBD2. The CDR3 sequence is 15 residues long. The V and J ends lost 2 bases and 6 bases, in that order; junction bases with no gene match: 6. Germline assignment: CDR1 MNHEY and CDR2 SVGAGI.

The rearrangement uses TRBV5-1 and TRBJ2-1; D might be TRBD2 (6 bases). Trimming removed 4 bases from V and 2 bases from J, with 16 bases in between. In germline, CDR1 is SGHRS, CDR2 YFSETQ. The CDR3 covers 16 residues. In DNA form, the CDR3 reads TGCGCCAGCAGCCGGACATCCGGGGGTACCTACAATGAGCAGTTCTTC. Protein product: CASSRTSGGTYNEQFF.

The V call is TRBV7-6, the J call TRBJ1-4, with no clear D. V gave up 1 base and J gave up 3 bases, with 12 bases separating them. The CDR3 has 16 residues. CDR1 and CDR2 (germline): SGHVS, FNYEAQ. CDR3: CASSLVAGVSNEKLFF. The CDR3 DNA sequence: TGTGCCAGCAGCTTAGTGGCCGGGGTCTCTAATGAAAAACTGTTTTTT.

V is TRBV5-1 and J is TRBJ1-2, with 9 bases that match TRBD1. This CDR3 has 16 amino acids. The V gene's germline CDR1 is SGHRS and CDR2 YFSETQ. Germline trimming cut 0 bases from V and 6 bases from J; bases unmatched to any gene: 9. CDR3 amino acids: CASSLGYDRDRDGYTF. DNA of the CDR3: TGCGCCAGCAGCTTGGGATACGATAGGGACAGGGATGGCTACACCTTC.

The chain links TRBV4-1 to TRBJ2-6; D is perhaps TRBD2 (5 bases). Germline V gene sequence: CDR1 MGHRA, CDR2 YSYEKL. V was clipped by 4 bases and J by 4 bases, with 14 bases between them. The CDR3 covers 16 residues. The CDR3 loop reads CASSPPEPGGANVLTF. The CDR3 nucleotides are TGCGCCAGCAGCCCCCCAGAACCGGGGGGGGCCAACGTCCTGACTTTC.

The chain recombines TRBV4-1 with TRBJ2-7; D gene unclear. The CDR3 has 12 amino acids. Trimming stripped 2 bases from V and 4 bases from J, with 6 bases between. Germline assignment: CDR1 MGHRA and CDR2 YSYEKL. The CDR3 sequence: CASSQTGYEQYF. CDR3 nucleotides: TGCGCCAGCAGCCAAACTGGGTACGAGCAGTACTTC.

This clone appeared a few times. The CDR3 DNA sequence: TGTGCCAGCAGTTACTCGGGGTACACTGAAGCTTTCTTT. Protein sequence: CASSYSGYTEAFF. This chain uses TRBV6-5 with TRBJ1-1; D unresolved. V was shortened by 0 bases and J by 3 bases, with 5 bases between the two germline ends. Germline-derived CDR1 and CDR2 are MNHEY and SVGAGI. The CDR3 consists of 13 residues.

This chain joins TRBV6-4 and TRBJ2-1; D is unresolved. Deletions cut 0 bases from V and 8 bases from J, with 5 bases between. Germline values: CDR1 MRHNA, CDR2 SNTAGT. This CDR3 is built from 12 residues. The CDR3 here is CASSDSGHEQFF. The CDR3 DNA reads as TGTGCCAGCAGTGACTCGGGCCATGAGCAGTTCTTC.

The chain recombines TRBV15 with TRBJ1-6; perhaps TRBD1 as D (6 bases). The V end was cut by 6 bases, the J end by 4 bases, with 16 bases between. Germline V gene data show CDR1 as LNHNV and CDR2 as YYDKDF (reference sequence). The CDR3 has 16 residues. CDR3 bases: TGTGCCACCAGAGTAGGGGGTCCCCTTTATAATTCACCCCTCCACTTT. Protein product: CATRVGGPLYNSPLHF.

The genes are TRBV13 and TRBJ1-3; 7 nucleotides match TRBD1. With 5 bases clipped from V and 4 bases from J, the junction kept 11 bases outside the gene matches. The CDR3 sequence is 16 residues long. Per germline, CDR1 PRHDT and CDR2 FYEKMQ (reference sequence). The CDR3 loop is CASSQGGVLSGNTIYF. The CDR3 region has the DNA TGTGCCAGCAGCCAGGGGGGTGTTCTCTCGGGAAACACCATATATTTT. Drawing the rest from reference TRBV13 and TRBJ1-3, the complete variable domain is AAGVIQSPRHLIKEKRETATLKCYPIPRHDTVYWYQQGPGQDPQFLISFYEKMQSDKGSIPDRFSAQQFSDYHSELNMSSLELGDSALYFCASSQGGVLSGNTIYFGEGSWLTVV.

V usage is TRBV27 and J usage is TRBJ2-7; maybe TRBD1 (6 bases). V was trimmed by 5 bases and J by 4 bases, leaving 21 bases between them. Germline lookup yields CDR1 MNHEY and CDR2 SMNVEV (reference sequence). The CDR3 consists of 16 residues. The CDR3, as DNA: TGTGCCAGCAGTGCCCTCCCAGGGGCGGCGGAGTACGAGCAGTACTTC. Translating it yields CASSALPGAAEYEQYF.